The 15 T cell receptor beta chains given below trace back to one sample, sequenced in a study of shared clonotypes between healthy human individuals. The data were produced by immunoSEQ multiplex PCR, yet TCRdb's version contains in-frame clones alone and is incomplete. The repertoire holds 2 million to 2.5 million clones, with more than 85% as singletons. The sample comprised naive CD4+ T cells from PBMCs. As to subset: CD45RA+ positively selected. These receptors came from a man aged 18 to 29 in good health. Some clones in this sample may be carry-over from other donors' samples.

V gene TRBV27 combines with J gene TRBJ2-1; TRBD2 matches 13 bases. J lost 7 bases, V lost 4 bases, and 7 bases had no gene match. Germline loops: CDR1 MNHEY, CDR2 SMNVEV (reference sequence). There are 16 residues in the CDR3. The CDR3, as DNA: TGTGCCAGCAGTTCCCGGGGGACTAGCGGGATGAATGAGCAGTTCTTC. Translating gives CASSSRGTSGMNEQFF.

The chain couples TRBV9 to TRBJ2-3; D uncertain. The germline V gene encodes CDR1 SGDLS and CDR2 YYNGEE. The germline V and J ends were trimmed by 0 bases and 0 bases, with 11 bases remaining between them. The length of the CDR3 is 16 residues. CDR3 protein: CASSVGDTTSTDTQYF. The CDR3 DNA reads TGTGCCAGCAGCGTAGGAGACACAACTAGCACAGATACGCAGTATTTT.

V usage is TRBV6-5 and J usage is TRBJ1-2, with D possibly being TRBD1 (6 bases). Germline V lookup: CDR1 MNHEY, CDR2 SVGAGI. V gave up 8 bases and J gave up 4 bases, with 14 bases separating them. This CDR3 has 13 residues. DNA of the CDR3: TGTGCCAGCGGCATTAGCAGGGGCTATGGCTACACCTTC. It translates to CASGISRGYGYTF.

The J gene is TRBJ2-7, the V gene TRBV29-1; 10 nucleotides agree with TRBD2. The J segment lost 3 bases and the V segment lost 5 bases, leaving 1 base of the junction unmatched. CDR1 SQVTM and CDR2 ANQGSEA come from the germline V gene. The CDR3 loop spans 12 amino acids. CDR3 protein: CSVRTSGYEQYF. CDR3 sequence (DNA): TGCAGCGTTCGGACTAGCGGCTACGAGCAGTACTTC.

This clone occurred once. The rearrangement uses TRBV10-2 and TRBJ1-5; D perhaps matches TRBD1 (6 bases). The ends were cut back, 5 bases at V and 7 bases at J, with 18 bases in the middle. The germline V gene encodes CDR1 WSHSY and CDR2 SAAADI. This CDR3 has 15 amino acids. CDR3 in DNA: TGCGCCAGCAGTCCCACAGGGAAACGCGGCCAGCCCCAGCATTTT. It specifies CASSPTGKRGQPQHF.

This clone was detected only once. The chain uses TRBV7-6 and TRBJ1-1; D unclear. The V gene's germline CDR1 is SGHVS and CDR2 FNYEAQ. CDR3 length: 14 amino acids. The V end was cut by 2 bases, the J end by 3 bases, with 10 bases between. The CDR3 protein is CASSLLALYTEAFF. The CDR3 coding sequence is TGTGCCAGCAGCTTATTGGCCCTTTACACTGAAGCTTTCTTT.

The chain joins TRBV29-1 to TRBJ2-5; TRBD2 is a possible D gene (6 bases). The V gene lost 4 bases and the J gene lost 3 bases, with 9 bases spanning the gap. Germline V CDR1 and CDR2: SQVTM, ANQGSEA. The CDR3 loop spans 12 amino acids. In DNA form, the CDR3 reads TGCAGCGTTGTGCCGGGAGAAGAGACCCAGTACTTC. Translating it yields CSVVPGEETQYF.

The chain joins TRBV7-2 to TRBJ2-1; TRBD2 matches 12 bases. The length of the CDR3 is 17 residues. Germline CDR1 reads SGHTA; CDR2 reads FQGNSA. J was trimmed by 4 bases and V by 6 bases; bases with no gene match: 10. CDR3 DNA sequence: TGTGCCAGCAGGGGGACTAGCGGGCCCCCCAGATACAATGAGCAGTTCTTC. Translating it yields CASRGTSGPPRYNEQFF.

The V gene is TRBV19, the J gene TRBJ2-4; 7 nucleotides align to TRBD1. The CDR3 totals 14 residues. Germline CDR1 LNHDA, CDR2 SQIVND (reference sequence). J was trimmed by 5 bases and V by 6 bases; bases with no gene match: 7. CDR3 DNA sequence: TGTGCCAGTAGCCCGACAGGGCGAGAAAACATTCAGTACTTC. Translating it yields CASSPTGRENIQYF.

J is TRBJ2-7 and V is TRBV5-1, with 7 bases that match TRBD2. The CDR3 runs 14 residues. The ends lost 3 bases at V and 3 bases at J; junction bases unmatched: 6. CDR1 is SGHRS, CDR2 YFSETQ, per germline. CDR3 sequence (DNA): TGCGCCAGCAGCTGGACTAGTACGGTCTACGAGCAGTACTTC. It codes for CASSWTSTVYEQYF.

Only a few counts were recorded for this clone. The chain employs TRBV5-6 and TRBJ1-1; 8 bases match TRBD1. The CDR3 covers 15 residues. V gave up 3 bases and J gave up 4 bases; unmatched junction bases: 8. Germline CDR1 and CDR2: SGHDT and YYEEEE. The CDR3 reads CASSSTDRVATEAFF. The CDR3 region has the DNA TGTGCCAGCAGCTCAACGGACAGGGTAGCCACTGAAGCTTTCTTT. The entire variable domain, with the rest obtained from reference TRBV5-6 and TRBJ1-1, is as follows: DAGVTQSPTHLIKTRGQQVTLRCSPKSGHDTVSWYQQALGQGPQFIFQYYEEEERQRGNFPDRFSGHQFPNYSSELNVNALLLGDSALYLCASSSTDRVATEAFFGQGTRLTVV.

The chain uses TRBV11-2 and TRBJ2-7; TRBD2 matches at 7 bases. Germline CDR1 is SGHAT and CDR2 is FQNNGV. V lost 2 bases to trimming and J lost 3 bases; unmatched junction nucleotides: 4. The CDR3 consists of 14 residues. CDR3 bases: TGTGCCAGCAGCTTATTGGGGGGGTACTACGAGCAGTACTTC. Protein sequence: CASSLLGGYYEQYF. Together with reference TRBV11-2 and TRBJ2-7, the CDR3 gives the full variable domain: EAGVAQSPRYKIIEKRQSVAFWCNPISGHATLYWYQQILGQGPKLLIQFQNNGVVDDSQLPKDRFSAERLKGVDSTLKIQPAKLEDSAVYLCASSLLGGYYEQYFGPGTRLTVT.

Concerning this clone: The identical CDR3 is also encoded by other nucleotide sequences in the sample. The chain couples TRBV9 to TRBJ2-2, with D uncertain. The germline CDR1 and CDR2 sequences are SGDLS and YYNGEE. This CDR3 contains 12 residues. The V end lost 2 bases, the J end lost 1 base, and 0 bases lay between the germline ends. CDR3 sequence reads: CASSVNTGELFF. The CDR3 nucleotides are TGTGCCAGCAGCGTGAACACCGGGGAGCTGTTTTTT.

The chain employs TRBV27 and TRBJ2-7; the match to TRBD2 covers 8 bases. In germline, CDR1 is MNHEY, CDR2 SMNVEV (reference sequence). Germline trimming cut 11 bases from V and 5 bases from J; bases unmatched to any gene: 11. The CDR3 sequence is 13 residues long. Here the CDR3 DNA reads TGTGCCCCCCCCAGACTAGCGTTACACGAGCAGTACTTC. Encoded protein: CAPPRLALHEQYF.

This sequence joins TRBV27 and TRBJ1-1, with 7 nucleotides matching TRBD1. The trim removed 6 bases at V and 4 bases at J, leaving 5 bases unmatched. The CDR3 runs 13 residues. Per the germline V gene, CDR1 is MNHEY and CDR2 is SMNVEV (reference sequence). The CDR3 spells CASRITGATEAFF. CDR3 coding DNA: TGTGCCAGCAGGATCACAGGGGCCACTGAAGCTTTCTTT.